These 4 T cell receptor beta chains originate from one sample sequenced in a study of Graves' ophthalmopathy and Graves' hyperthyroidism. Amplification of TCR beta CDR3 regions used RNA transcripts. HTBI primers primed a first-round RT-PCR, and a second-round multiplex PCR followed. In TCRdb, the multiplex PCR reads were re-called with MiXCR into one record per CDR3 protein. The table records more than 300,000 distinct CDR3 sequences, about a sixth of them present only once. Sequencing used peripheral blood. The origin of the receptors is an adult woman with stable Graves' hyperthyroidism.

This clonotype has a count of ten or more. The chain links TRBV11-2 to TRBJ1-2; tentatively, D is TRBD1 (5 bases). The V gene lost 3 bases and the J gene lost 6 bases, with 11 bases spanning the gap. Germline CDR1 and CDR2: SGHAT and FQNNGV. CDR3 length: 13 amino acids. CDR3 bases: TGTGCCAGCAGCTTCGAGGGGATGGATGGCTACACCTTC. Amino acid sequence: CASSFEGMDGYTF.

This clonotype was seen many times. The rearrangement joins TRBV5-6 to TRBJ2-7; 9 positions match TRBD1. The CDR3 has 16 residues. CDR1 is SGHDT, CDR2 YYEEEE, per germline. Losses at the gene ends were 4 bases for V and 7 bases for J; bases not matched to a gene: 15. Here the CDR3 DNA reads TGTGCCAGCAGCCTACCGGGACAGGGACCTTCTTGGGAGCAGTACTTC. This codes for CASSLPGQGPSWEQYF. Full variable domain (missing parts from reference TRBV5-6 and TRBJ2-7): DAGVTQSPTHLIKTRGQQVTLRCSPKSGHDTVSWYQQALGQGPQFIFQYYEEEERQRGNFPDRFSGHQFPNYSSELNVNALLLGDSALYLCASSLPGQGPSWEQYFGPGTRLTVT.

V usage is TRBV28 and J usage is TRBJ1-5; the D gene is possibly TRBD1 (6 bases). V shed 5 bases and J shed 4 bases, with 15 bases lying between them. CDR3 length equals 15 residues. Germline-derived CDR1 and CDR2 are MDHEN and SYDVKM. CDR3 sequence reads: CASSGGGLRNQPQHF. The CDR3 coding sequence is TGTGCCAGCAGTGGGGGGGGGCTACGAAATCAGCCCCAGCATTTT. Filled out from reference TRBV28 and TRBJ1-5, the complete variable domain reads DVKVTQSSRYLVKRTGEKVFLECVQDMDHENMFWYRQDPGLGLRLIYFSYDVKMKEKGDIPEGYSVSREKKERFSLILESASTNQTSMYLCASSGGGLRNQPQHFGDGTRLSIL.

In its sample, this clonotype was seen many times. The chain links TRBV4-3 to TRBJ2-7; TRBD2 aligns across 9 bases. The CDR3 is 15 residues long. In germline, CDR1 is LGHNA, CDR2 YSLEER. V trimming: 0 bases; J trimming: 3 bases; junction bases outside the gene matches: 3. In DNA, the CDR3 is TGCGCCAGCAGCCAAGAATCTAGCGGGAACTACGAGCAGTACTTC. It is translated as CASSQESSGNYEQYF.